This T cell receptor beta chain was documented in a study of cytomegalovirus exposure and HLA in healthy donors. Notes on the study in general: Excluded: some indistinguishable V segments such as TRBV6-2 and TRBV6-3.

A multiplex PCR was run with 60 Vbeta primers and 13 Jbeta primers. TCRdb's copy holds only in-frame clones and misses some; the assay was immunoSEQ multiplex PCR. The sample contains 55,000 to 70,000 clones, roughly 68% of which appear only once. V lost 5 bases and J 0 bases, leaving 15 bases between the germline ends. The CDR3 totals 16 residues. CDR1 and CDR2 (germline): SGDLS, YYNGEE. A note on this clone: Its cognate antigen is unknown.

The chain is built from TRBV9 and TRBJ1-3, with a weak D call TRBD1 (6 bases). This clonotype was sampled from an older woman in good health and CMV-seropositive. What was sequenced was PBMCs. The CDR3 DNA follows: TGTGCCAGCAGGCCCTCCGGACAGTTCTCTGGAAACACCATATATTTT. Translating it yields CASRPSGQFSGNTIYF.